What follows are 11 T cell receptor beta chains derived from one specimen sequenced in a study of blood T cell repertoires in COVID-19. The method was immunoSEQ multiplex PCR; TCRdb's version includes in-frame clones alone and lacks a portion of them. The sample lists over 80,000 clones, about 74% occurring once. The sequencing input was peripheral blood. All receptors derive from a man aged 65 to 79 with COVID-19, enrolled during active disease.

The rearrangement links TRBV24-1 to TRBJ2-2, with TRBD2 identical over 12 bases. Germline values: CDR1 KGHDR, CDR2 SFDVKD. The CDR3 loop spans 19 amino acids. V gave up 7 bases and J gave up 4 bases; unmatched junction bases: 15. CDR3 loop: CATSPAGTSGLLPTGELFF. CDR3 coding DNA: TGTGCCACCAGCCCCGCCGGGACTAGCGGGTTACTACCCACCGGGGAGCTGTTTTTT.

As to this clone: A junction end diverges from the germline sequence, so it may reflect a read error. V usage is TRBV7-2 and J usage is TRBJ2-7, with 7 bases lining up with TRBD1. This CDR3 contains 11 residues. Germline V gives CDR1 SGHTA, CDR2 FQGNSA. This CDR3 reads CASTATGTASF. The CDR3 DNA sequence: TGTGCCAGTACGGCTACCGGGACAGCCAGCTTC.

The rearrangement uses TRBV5-1 and TRBJ1-1; perhaps TRBD1 as D (6 bases). The germline V and J ends were trimmed by 0 bases and 2 bases, with 11 bases remaining between them. The CDR3 is 15 amino acids. Germline CDR1 is SGHRS and CDR2 is YFSETQ. CDR3 coding DNA: TGCGCCAGCAGCTTGGTGGGGGGGCCCAACACTGAAGCTTTCTTT. This translates into CASSLVGGPNTEAFF.

The rearrangement links TRBV7-2 to TRBJ2-7, with 7 bases identical to TRBD2. Per the germline V gene, CDR1 is SGHTA and CDR2 is FQGNSA. V trimming: 0 bases; J trimming: 2 bases; junction bases outside the gene matches: 7. CDR3 length equals 16 residues. CDR3 in amino acids: CASSLASGAGAYEQYF. The CDR3 coding sequence is TGTGCCAGCAGCTTAGCGTCCGGGGCGGGAGCCTACGAGCAGTACTTC.

This clone was recorded a few times. The chain joins TRBV6-4 to TRBJ1-2, with TRBD1 matching 8 bases. CDR3 length: 14 amino acids. With V trimmed by 6 bases and J by 2 bases, 5 bases remained unmatched. Germline CDR1 MRHNA, CDR2 SNTAGT. The CDR3 nucleotides are TGTGCCAGCAGCCCCTCAGGGGGCAACTATGGCTACACCTTC. Its protein is CASSPSGGNYGYTF.

The genes are TRBV5-1 and TRBJ1-4; D is uncertain. The CDR3 is 16 amino acids. Trimming pared 0 bases from V and 0 bases from J, leaving 9 bases between. CDR1 SGHRS and CDR2 YFSETQ come from the germline V gene. CDR3: CASSLASTSTNEKLFF. The CDR3 DNA reads as TGCGCCAGCAGCTTGGCGTCCACTTCAACTAATGAAAAACTGTTTTTT.

This chain connects TRBV18 to TRBJ1-1, with 7 bases lining up with TRBD1. The germline V gene has CDR1 KGHSH and CDR2 LQKENI. CDR3 length: 15 residues. V shed 4 bases, J shed 5 bases, and the junction held 10 bases outside the gene matches. The CDR3 nucleotides are TGTGCCAGCTCACGGTCAACAGGGGCGTCAACTGAAGCTTTCTTT. It encodes CASSRSTGASTEAFF.

On this clone: At the DNA level, this CDR3 is encoded by other sequences in the same sample as well. The V and J genes are TRBV7-9 and TRBJ1-6; D may be TRBD1 (5 bases). This CDR3 spans 15 amino acids. Germline V gene sequence: CDR1 SEHNR, CDR2 FQNEAQ (reference sequence). The V end lost 1 base, the J end lost 5 bases, and 9 bases lay between the germline ends. In nucleotides, the CDR3 is TGTGCCAGCAGCTTAGGGCAGGGCAATAATTCACCCCTCCACTTT. Translating it yields CASSLGQGNNSPLHF.

The chain carries TRBV4-2 and TRBJ1-5; D call uncertain. V was trimmed by 1 base and J by 0 bases, leaving 10 bases between them. This CDR3 is 16 amino acids long. The germline V gene has CDR1 LGHNA and CDR2 YNFKEQ. The CDR3 protein is CASSQGERNSNQPQHF. The CDR3 nucleotides read TGTGCCAGCAGCCAAGGGGAGAGGAATAGCAATCAGCCCCAGCATTTT.

Notes on this clone: Other DNA variants within this sample encode the same CDR3. The chain carries TRBV7-2 and TRBJ2-7, with 7 bases aligning to TRBD2. Germline V CDR1 and CDR2: SGHTA, FQGNSA. The junction had 4 bases not matched to a gene; V was cut back by 1 base and J by 4 bases. The CDR3 runs to 14 residues. The CDR3 sequence is CASSLVAGVYEQYF. CDR3 DNA: TGTGCCAGCAGCTTAGTCGCGGGAGTTTACGAGCAGTACTTC.

The V and J genes are TRBV7-9 and TRBJ2-1; TRBD1 agrees at 9 bases. The junction had 11 bases not matched to a gene; V was cut back by 5 bases and J by 9 bases. From germline, CDR1 is SEHNR and CDR2 FQNEAQ (reference sequence). This CDR3 region has 15 residues. CDR3 amino acids: CASSTYRGRAIEQFF. Here the CDR3 DNA reads TGTGCCAGCAGCACTTACAGGGGGCGGGCGATTGAGCAGTTCTTC.